The 30 T cell receptor beta chains below come from one sample, sequenced in a study of blood T cell repertoires in COVID-19. Repertoires were generated with immunoSEQ multiplex PCR, while TCRdb's copy carries only in-frame clones and drops some. Of about 300,000 clones listed, nearly 90% were seen once; the top ten hold approximately 5%. The specimen sequenced was PBMCs or T cells enriched from blood (not recorded which). The receptors shown here come from a woman aged 25-40 years who had recovered from COVID-19.

This clone was counted only a few times. The V gene is TRBV3-1 (or the pseudogene TRBV3-2), the J gene TRBJ2-7, with 10 nucleotides matching TRBD2. V trimming: 2 bases; J trimming: 5 bases; junction bases outside the gene matches: 6. The germline V gene has CDR1 LGHDT and CDR2 YNNKEL (reference sequence). This CDR3 has 15 amino acids. Here the CDR3 reads CASSQNSGGADEQYF. The CDR3 region has the DNA TGTGCCAGCAGCCAAAACAGCGGGGGGGCCGACGAGCAGTACTTC.

The chain is built from TRBV7-6 and TRBJ1-5; 8 nucleotides line up with TRBD1. After removal of 4 bases from V and 5 bases from J, the junction contained 4 bases not matched to a gene. The CDR3 has 14 residues. The V gene's germline CDR1 is SGHVS and CDR2 FNYEAQ. The CDR3 nucleotides read TGTGCCAGCAGCTACGGACAGGGCGATCAGCCCCAGCATTTT. Amino acid sequence: CASSYGQGDQPQHF.

This rearrangement joins TRBV7-3 to TRBJ1-3, with D possibly matching TRBD1 (5 bases). This CDR3 comprises 13 residues. V lost 8 bases to trimming and J lost 2 bases, with 10 bases between them. The germline V gene encodes CDR1 SGHTA and CDR2 FQGTGA. The CDR3 DNA reads as TGTGCCAGCGGGGGGAGACCTGGAAACACCATATATTTT. This sequence encodes CASGGRPGNTIYF.

This chain joins TRBV28 and TRBJ1-2, with TRBD1 identical over 7 bases. The CDR3 is made up of 12 amino acids. The germline gives CDR1 MDHEN, CDR2 SYDVKM. The DNA of the CDR3 is TGTGCTCTCTTCGGACAGGAGAATGGCTACACCTTC. It specifies CALFGQENGYTF.

The chain combines TRBV5-1 with TRBJ2-7; tentative D call: TRBD1 (6 bases). The CDR3 loop spans 13 amino acids. Germline assignment: CDR1 SGHRS and CDR2 YFSETQ. The V and J ends lost 2 bases and 2 bases respectively, with 8 bases between them. The CDR3 bases are TGCGCCAGCAGCTTACAGGGACCCTACGAGCAGTACTTC. Its protein product is CASSLQGPYEQYF.

J is TRBJ2-1 and V is TRBV19, with 8 bases fitting TRBD1. Germline V gene data show CDR1 as LNHDA and CDR2 as SQIVND (reference sequence). The CDR3 has 15 amino acids. Unmatched junction bases numbered 6, after V lost 3 bases and J lost 5 bases. The CDR3 spells CASSMIAGGHNEQFF. As DNA, the CDR3 is TGTGCCAGTAGTATGATCGCAGGGGGCCACAATGAGCAGTTCTTC.

The chain joins TRBV19 to TRBJ1-5; D is perhaps TRBD1 (6 bases). Germline assignment: CDR1 LNHDA and CDR2 SQIVND (reference sequence). This CDR3 spans 16 amino acids. The V gene lost 7 bases and the J gene lost 1 base, with 17 bases spanning the gap. CDR3 sequence: CASTVFPGVSNQPQHF. CDR3 in DNA: TGTGCCAGTACAGTTTTCCCAGGGGTGAGCAATCAGCCCCAGCATTTT. Full variable domain (missing parts from reference TRBV19 and TRBJ1-5): DGGITQSPKYLFRKEGQNVTLSCEQNLNHDAMYWYRQDPGQGLRLIYYSQIVNDFQKGDIAEGYSVSREKKESFPLTVTSAQKNPTAFYLCASTVFPGVSNQPQHFGDGTRLSIL.

The chain joins TRBV13 to TRBJ1-2, with TRBD1 matching 7 bases. J was trimmed by 11 bases and V by 3 bases; bases with no gene match: 6. Germline CDR1 PRHDT, CDR2 FYEKMQ (reference sequence). This CDR3 is built from 12 residues. In nucleotides, the CDR3 is TGTGCCAGCAGCTTCACAGGGGATGATTACACCTTC. Translated: CASSFTGDDYTF.

This chain connects TRBV19 to TRBJ1-6, with D possibly TRBD1 on 6 matching bases. From germline, CDR1 is LNHDA and CDR2 SQIVND (reference sequence). The V end lost 8 bases, the J end lost 4 bases, and 15 bases lay between the germline ends. The CDR3 runs 15 residues. DNA of the CDR3: TGTGCCAGTTCACGACAGGCCTCATATAATTCACCCCTCCACTTT. Translation gives CASSRQASYNSPLHF.

Comment on this clone: The same CDR3 also results from other DNA sequences found in this sample. The V gene is TRBV12-3 or TRBV12-4, the J gene TRBJ1-1, with D hard to call. The germline V and J ends were trimmed by 6 bases and 2 bases, with 10 bases remaining between them. The CDR3 contains 13 residues. The CDR3 sequence is CASSLTRNTEAFF. The CDR3 DNA sequence: TGTGCCAGCAGCTTAACACGAAACACTGAAGCTTTCTTT.

The chain has TRBV19 and TRBJ1-2, with 8 bases aligning to TRBD1. Germline V gene lookup returns CDR1 LNHDA and CDR2 SQIVND (reference sequence). V lost 3 bases, J lost 4 bases, and 7 bases stayed unmatched. The CDR3 is 15 amino acids. Here the CDR3 DNA reads TGTGCCAGTAGTATCGGCCGCGGACAGGGCTATGGCTACACCTTC. This gives the protein CASSIGRGQGYGYTF.

The rearrangement joins TRBV12-3 or TRBV12-4 to TRBJ2-5; weak D call: TRBD2 (6 bases). The CDR3 is 13 residues long. Trimming shortened V by 3 bases and J by 5 bases, and 10 bases separated the two germline ends. CDR3 sequence reads: CASSFSSGETQYF. CDR3 DNA sequence: TGTGCCAGCAGTTTCTCCAGCGGGGAGACCCAGTACTTC.

The rearrangement joins TRBV10-1 to TRBJ2-5; D remains ambiguous. Deletions cut 4 bases from V and 0 bases from J, with 6 bases between. Germline loops: CDR1 WNHNN, CDR2 SYGVQD (reference sequence). The CDR3 sequence is 13 residues long. The CDR3 region is CASSGQYQETQYF. The CDR3 region has the DNA TGCGCCAGCAGTGGCCAGTACCAAGAGACCCAGTACTTC.

The chain links TRBV5-1 to TRBJ1-4; 10 nucleotides line up with TRBD1. The CDR3 has 15 amino acids. CDR1 is SGHRS and CDR2 is YFSETQ in the germline V gene. J was trimmed by 3 bases and V by 6 bases; bases with no gene match: 5. In nucleotides, the CDR3 is TGCGCCAGCAAGGACAGGGGGTGGGCTAATGAAAAACTGTTTTTT. This translates into CASKDRGWANEKLFF.

The genes are TRBV7-9 and TRBJ1-5, with 11 bases fitting TRBD1. Germline V gene data show CDR1 as SEHNR and CDR2 as FQNEAQ (reference sequence). There are 15 residues in the CDR3. Trimming removed 5 bases from V and 5 bases from J; junction bases left unmatched: 5. The CDR3 bases are TGTGCCAGCAGCGCGGGGACAGGGGGGTATCAGCCCCAGCATTTT. Residues: CASSAGTGGYQPQHF.

This clone was observed a single time. The chain has TRBV30 and TRBJ2-3; possibly TRBD1 for D (6 bases). Trimming left V 4 bases short and J 5 bases short, with 19 bases between. The CDR3 extends over 15 amino acids. Germline V lookup: CDR1 GTSNPN, CDR2 SVGIG (reference sequence). CDR3 loop: CAWTRTVRAEDTQYF. The DNA for the CDR3 is TGTGCCTGGACTAGGACAGTCAGGGCAGAAGATACGCAGTATTTT.

About this clone: Distinct nucleotide sequences in the sample also encode this CDR3. The V gene is TRBV5-1, the J gene TRBJ1-5; tentatively, D is TRBD1 (5 bases). Trimming pared 0 bases from V and 6 bases from J, leaving 10 bases between. The germline gives CDR1 SGHRS, CDR2 YFSETQ. The CDR3 totals 14 residues. The CDR3 spells CASSLEGSGQPQHF. The CDR3 DNA reads TGCGCCAGCAGCTTGGAGGGGTCGGGTCAGCCCCAGCATTTT. The entire variable domain, with the rest obtained from reference TRBV5-1 and TRBJ1-5, is as follows: KAGVTQTPRYLIKTRGQQVTLSCSPISGHRSVSWYQQTPGQGLQFLFEYFSETQRNKGNFPGRFSGRQFSNSRSEMNVSTLELGDSALYLCASSLEGSGQPQHFGDGTRLSIL.

The chain is built from TRBV19 and TRBJ1-5, with 8 bases identical to TRBD1. Trimming removed 2 bases from V and 0 bases from J; junction bases left unmatched: 0. Germline lookup yields CDR1 LNHDA and CDR2 SQIVND (reference sequence). The length of the CDR3 is 15 residues. CDR3 nucleotides: TGTGCCAGTAGTATAACAGGGGGTAGCAATCAGCCCCAGCATTTT. This translates into CASSITGGSNQPQHF.

V and J are TRBV6-5 and TRBJ1-2; D perhaps matches TRBD1 (5 bases). The CDR3 covers 10 residues. CDR1 is MNHEY, CDR2 SVGAGI, per germline. With 9 bases removed from V and 7 bases from J, the gap between germline ends came to 9 bases. The DNA of the CDR3 is TGTGCCAGGGGGGGAGGTGGCTACACCTTC. This sequence encodes CARGGGGYTF.

CDR3 sequence reads: CASSFRSRAQETQYF. The DNA for the CDR3 is TGCGCCAGCAGCTTTCGTTCCAGGGCGCAAGAGACCCAGTACTTC. The chain has TRBV5-1 and TRBJ2-5, with D tentatively TRBD1 (5 bases). Per germline, CDR1 SGHRS and CDR2 YFSETQ. The CDR3 runs 15 residues. Trimming removed 2 bases from V and 2 bases from J, with 13 bases in between.

The CDR3 is CASSPTDYEQYF. CDR3 DNA sequence: TGTGCCAGCAGCCCGACAGATTACGAGCAGTACTTC. The J gene is TRBJ2-7, the V gene TRBV27; perhaps TRBD1 as D (5 bases). CDR3 length: 12 residues. V lost 6 bases and J lost 4, with 10 bases in between. Per germline, CDR1 MNHEY and CDR2 SMNVEV (reference sequence).

The rearrangement joins TRBV5-1 to TRBJ1-5, with 8 bases lining up with TRBD1. The CDR3 length is 15 residues. Germline V lookup: CDR1 SGHRS, CDR2 YFSETQ. V lost 0 bases to trimming and J lost 6 bases; unmatched junction nucleotides: 5. The CDR3 here is CASSLAPGGSQPQHF. The CDR3 DNA is TGCGCCAGCAGCTTGGCCCCAGGGGGCTCTCAGCCCCAGCATTTT.

J is TRBJ1-5 and V is TRBV15; D gene ambiguous. CDR3 size: 12 residues. Germline loops: CDR1 LNHNV, CDR2 YYDKDF (reference sequence). The germline V and J ends were trimmed by 0 bases and 11 bases, with 8 bases remaining between them. CDR3 protein: CATSRDRGAQHF. The DNA of the CDR3 is TGTGCCACCAGCAGAGATCGCGGGGCCCAGCATTTT.

This clone was detected once. The rearrangement joins TRBV14 to TRBJ1-1, with D possibly matching TRBD1 (5 bases). The germline gives CDR1 SGHDN, CDR2 FVKESK. Trimming left V 0 bases short and J 3 bases short, with 14 bases between. The CDR3 extends over 16 amino acids. The CDR3 spells CASSQDPRRGYTEAFF. The CDR3 DNA is TGTGCCAGCAGCCAAGACCCCAGGAGGGGTTACACTGAAGCTTTCTTT. Supplemented by reference TRBV14 and TRBJ1-1, the full variable domain reads EAGVTQFPSHSVIEKGQTVTLRCDPISGHDNLYWYRRVMGKEIKFLLHFVKESKQDESGMPNNRFLAERTGGTYSTLKVQPAELEDSGVYFCASSQDPRRGYTEAFFGQGTRLTVV.

The rearrangement uses TRBV7-2 and TRBJ1-5; TRBD1 aligns across 8 bases. Per the germline V gene, CDR1 is SGHTA and CDR2 is FQGNSA. Trimming took 8 bases from V and 6 from J; bases not matched to a gene: 6. This CDR3 is built from 13 residues. The CDR3 DNA follows: TGTGCCAGCTCGGACAGGGACGGTCAGCCCCAGCATTTT. Encoded protein: CASSDRDGQPQHF.

The V gene is TRBV7-6, the J gene TRBJ1-4, with D possibly TRBD1 on 5 matching bases. CDR1 is SGHVS, CDR2 FNYEAQ, per germline. V was shortened by 4 bases and J by 7 bases, with 13 bases between the two germline ends. The CDR3 has 14 amino acids. For the CDR3, the DNA is TGTGCCAGCAGCTCGCACGGCACAGGTGAAAAACTGTTTTTT. The encoded protein is CASSSHGTGEKLFF.

The V and J genes are TRBV3-1 (or the pseudogene TRBV3-2) and TRBJ1-2; D is unclear. V lost 0 bases and J 8 bases, leaving 16 bases between the germline ends. The V gene's germline CDR1 is LGHDT and CDR2 YNNKEL (reference sequence). The CDR3 totals 15 residues. The CDR3 protein is CASSQDLAALGGYTF. The CDR3 DNA reads as TGTGCCAGCAGCCAAGATTTGGCAGCCCTCGGGGGCTACACCTTC.

V usage is TRBV21-1 and J usage is TRBJ2-7; the table's D gene call, TRBD2, was not cross checked with the DNA. TRBV21-1 is a pseudogene locus. The CDR3 is 20 residues long. The CDR3 spells CASSKGVGTSGSTGAYEQYF. The CDR3 DNA reads TGTGCCAGCAGCAAGGGGGTGGGCACTAGCGGGTCCACCGGGGCCTACGAGCAGTACTTC.

This chain uses TRBV6-6 with TRBJ2-1, with 9 positions matching TRBD1. CDR1 MNHNY and CDR2 SVGAGI come from the germline V gene (reference sequence). This CDR3 has 16 amino acids. V dropped 5 bases and J dropped 1; count of bases not matched to a gene: 6. The CDR3 sequence: CASSPRQGESYNEQFF. The DNA for the CDR3 is TGTGCCAGCAGTCCTAGACAGGGGGAGTCCTACAATGAGCAGTTCTTC.

The V gene is TRBV5-8, the J gene TRBJ1-2; 8 bases line up with TRBD1. Per germline, CDR1 SGHTS and CDR2 YDEGEE. V trimming: 4 bases; J trimming: 8 bases; junction bases outside the gene matches: 16. There are 16 residues in the CDR3. Here the CDR3 DNA reads TGTGCCAGCAGCCTCGGAGGGTCAACAGGGGGTAGAGGCTACACCTTC. It specifies CASSLGGSTGGRGYTF.